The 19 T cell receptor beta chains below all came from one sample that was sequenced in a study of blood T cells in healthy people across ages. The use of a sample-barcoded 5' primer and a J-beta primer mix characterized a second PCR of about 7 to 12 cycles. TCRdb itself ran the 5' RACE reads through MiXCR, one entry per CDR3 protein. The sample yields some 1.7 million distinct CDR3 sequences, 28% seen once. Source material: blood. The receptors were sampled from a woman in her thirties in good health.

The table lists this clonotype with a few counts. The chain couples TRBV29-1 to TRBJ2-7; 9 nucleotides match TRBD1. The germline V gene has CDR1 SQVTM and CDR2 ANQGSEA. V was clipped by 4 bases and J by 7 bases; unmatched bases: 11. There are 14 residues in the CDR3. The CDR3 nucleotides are TGCAGCGTTGTAGGGACAGGGACATCCAATGAGCAGTACTTC. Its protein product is CSVVGTGTSNEQYF.

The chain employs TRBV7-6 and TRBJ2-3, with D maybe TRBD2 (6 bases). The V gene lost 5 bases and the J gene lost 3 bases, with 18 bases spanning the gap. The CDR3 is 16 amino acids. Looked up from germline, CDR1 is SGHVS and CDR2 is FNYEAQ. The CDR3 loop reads CASSPLPLGGTDTQYF. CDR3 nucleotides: TGTGCCAGCAGCCCCCTACCATTGGGAGGAACAGATACGCAGTATTTT.

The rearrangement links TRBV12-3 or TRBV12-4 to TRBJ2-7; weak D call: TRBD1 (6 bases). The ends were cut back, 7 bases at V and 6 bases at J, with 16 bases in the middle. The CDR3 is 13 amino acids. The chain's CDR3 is CASTRGSLGEQYF. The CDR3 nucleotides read TGTGCCAGCACCAGGGGTAGCCTGGGCGAGCAGTACTTC.

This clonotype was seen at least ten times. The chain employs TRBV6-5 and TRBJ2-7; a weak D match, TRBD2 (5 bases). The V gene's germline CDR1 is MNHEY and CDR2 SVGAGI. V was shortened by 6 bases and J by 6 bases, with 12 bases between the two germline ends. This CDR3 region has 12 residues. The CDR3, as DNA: TGTGCCAGCAGGGGCGCCGGAGGCGAGCAGTACTTC. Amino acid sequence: CASRGAGGEQYF.

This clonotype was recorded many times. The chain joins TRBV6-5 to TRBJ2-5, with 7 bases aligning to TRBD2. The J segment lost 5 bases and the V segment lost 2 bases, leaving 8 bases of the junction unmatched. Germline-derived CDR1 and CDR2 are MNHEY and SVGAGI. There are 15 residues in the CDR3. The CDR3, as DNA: TGTGCCAGCAGTTACGAAGCGGGGCGTTGGGAGACCCAGTACTTC. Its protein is CASSYEAGRWETQYF.

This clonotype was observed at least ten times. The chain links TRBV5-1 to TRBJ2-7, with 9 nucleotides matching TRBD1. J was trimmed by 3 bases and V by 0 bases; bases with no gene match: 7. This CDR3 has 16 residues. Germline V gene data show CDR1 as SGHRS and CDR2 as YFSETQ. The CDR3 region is CASSLALGTGYYEQYF. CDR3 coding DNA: TGCGCCAGCAGCTTGGCCTTAGGGACAGGGTACTACGAGCAGTACTTC. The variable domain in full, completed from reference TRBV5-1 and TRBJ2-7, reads KAGVTQTPRYLIKTRGQQVTLSCSPISGHRSVSWYQQTPGQGLQFLFEYFSETQRNKGNFPGRFSGRQFSNSRSEMNVSTLELGDSALYLCASSLALGTGYYEQYFGPGTRLTVT.

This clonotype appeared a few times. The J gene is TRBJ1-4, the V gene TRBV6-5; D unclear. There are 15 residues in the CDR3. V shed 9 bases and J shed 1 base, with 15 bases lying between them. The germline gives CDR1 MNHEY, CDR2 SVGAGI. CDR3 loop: CARPQSHITNEKLFF. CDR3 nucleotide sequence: TGTGCCAGGCCCCAGTCGCATATAACTAATGAAAAACTGTTTTTT.

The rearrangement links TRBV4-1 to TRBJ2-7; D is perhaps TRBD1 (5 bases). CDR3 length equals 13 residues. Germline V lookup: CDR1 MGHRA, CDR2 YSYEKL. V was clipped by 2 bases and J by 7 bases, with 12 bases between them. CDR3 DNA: TGCGCCAGCAGCCAAAAACTGGACAATGAGCAGTACTTC. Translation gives CASSQKLDNEQYF.

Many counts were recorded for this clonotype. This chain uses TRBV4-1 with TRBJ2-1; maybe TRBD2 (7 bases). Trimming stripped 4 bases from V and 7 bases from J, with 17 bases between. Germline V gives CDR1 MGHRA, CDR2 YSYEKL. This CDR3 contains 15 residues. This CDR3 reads CASSRVWGGRNEQFF. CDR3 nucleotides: TGCGCCAGCAGCCGTGTGTGGGGGGGCCGTAATGAGCAGTTCTTC.

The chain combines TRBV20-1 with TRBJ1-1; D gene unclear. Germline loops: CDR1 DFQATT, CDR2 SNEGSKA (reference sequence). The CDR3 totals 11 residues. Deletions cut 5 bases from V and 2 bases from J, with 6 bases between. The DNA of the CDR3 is TGCAGTGCTCCAATAAACACTGAAGCTTTCTTT. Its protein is CSAPINTEAFF.

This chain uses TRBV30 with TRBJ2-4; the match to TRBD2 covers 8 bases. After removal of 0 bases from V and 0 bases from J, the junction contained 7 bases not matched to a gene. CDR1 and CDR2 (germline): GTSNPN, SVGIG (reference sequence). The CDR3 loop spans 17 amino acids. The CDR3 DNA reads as TGTGCCTGGAGTGTTGCGGGGGGCACGTTAGCCAAAAACATTCAGTACTTC. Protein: CAWSVAGGTLAKNIQYF. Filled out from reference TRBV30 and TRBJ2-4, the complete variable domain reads SQTIHQWPATLVQPVGSPLSLECTVEGTSNPNLYWYRQAAGRGLQLLFYSVGIGQISSEVPQNLSASRPQDRQFILSSKKLLLSDSGFYLCAWSVAGGTLAKNIQYFGAGTRLSVL.

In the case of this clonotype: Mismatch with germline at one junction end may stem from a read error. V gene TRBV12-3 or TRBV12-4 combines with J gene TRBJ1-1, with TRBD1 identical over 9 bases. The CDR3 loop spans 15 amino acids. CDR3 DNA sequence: TGTGTCAGCAGGACTTGGGACAGGGTGAACACTGAAGCTTTCTTT. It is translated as CVSRTWDRVNTEAFF.

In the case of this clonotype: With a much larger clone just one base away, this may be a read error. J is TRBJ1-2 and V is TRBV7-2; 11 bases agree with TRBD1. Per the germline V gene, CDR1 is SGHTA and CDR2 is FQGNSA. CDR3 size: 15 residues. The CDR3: CASSLGQGGYYGCTF. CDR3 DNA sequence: TGTGCCAGCAGCCTGGGACAGGGGGGATACTATGGCTGCACCTTC.

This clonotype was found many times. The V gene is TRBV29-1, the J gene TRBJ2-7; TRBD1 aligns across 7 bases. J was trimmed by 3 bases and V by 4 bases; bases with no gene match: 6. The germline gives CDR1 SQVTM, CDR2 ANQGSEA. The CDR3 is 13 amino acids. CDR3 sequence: CSVGGTANYEQYF. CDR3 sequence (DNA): TGCAGCGTTGGGGGGACAGCAAACTACGAGCAGTACTTC.

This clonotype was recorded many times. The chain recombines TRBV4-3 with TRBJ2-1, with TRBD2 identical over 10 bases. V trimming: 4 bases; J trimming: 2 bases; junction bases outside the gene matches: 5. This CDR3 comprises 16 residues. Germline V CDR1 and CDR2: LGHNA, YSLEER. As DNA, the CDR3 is TGCGCCAGCAGCCCCTCCCTAGCGGGGGCCTACAATGAGCAGTTCTTC. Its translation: CASSPSLAGAYNEQFF.

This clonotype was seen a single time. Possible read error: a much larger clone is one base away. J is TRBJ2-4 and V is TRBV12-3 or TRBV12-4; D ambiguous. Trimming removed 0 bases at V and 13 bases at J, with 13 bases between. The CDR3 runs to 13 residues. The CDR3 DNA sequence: TGTGCCAGCAGTTTAGCTAGAGGAAGTGAGCAGTACTTC. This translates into CASSLARGSEQYF.

The CDR3 nucleotides are TGCAGTGCTAAGAGAGAAGCTGAAGCTTTCTTT. Its translation: CSAKREAEAFF. The J gene is TRBJ1-1, the V gene TRBV20-1; D not resolved. V dropped 4 bases and J dropped 6 bases, with 9 bases sitting between them. The CDR3 loop spans 11 amino acids. Germline CDR1 DFQATT, CDR2 SNEGSKA (reference sequence).

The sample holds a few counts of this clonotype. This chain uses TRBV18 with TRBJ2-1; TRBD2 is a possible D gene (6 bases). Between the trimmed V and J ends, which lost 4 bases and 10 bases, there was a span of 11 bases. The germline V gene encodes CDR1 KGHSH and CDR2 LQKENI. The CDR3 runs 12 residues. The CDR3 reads CASSRTGDEQFF. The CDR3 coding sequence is TGTGCCAGCTCACGGACGGGGGACGAGCAGTTCTTC.

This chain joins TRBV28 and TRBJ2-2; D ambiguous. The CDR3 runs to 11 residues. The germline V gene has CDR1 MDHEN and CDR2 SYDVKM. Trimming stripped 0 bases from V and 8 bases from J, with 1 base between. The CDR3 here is CASSLWGELFF. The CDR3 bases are TGTGCCAGCAGTTTATGGGGGGAGCTGTTTTTT.